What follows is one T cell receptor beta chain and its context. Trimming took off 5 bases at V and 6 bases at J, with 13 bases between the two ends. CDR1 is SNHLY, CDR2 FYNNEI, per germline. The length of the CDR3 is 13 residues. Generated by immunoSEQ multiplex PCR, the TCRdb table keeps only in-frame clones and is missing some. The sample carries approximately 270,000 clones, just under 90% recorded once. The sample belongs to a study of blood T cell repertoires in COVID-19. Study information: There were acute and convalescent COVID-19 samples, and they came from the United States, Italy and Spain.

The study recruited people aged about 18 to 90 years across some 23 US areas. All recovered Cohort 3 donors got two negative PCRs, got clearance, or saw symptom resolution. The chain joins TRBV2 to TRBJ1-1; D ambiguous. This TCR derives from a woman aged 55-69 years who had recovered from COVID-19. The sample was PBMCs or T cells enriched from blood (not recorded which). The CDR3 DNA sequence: TGTGCCAGCAGTATCCAGGCCACACCTGAAGCTTTCTTT. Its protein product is CASSIQATPEAFF.